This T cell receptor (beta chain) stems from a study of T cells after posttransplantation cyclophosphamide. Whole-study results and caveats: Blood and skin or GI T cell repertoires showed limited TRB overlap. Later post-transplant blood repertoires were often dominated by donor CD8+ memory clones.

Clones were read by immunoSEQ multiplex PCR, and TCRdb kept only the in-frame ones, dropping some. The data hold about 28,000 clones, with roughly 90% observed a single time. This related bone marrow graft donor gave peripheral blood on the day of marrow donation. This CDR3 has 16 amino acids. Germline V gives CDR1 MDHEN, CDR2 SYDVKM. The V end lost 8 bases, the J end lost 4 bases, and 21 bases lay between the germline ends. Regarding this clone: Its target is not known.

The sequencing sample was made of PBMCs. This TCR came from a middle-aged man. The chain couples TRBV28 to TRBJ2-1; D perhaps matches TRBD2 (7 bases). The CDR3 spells CASVVGGARGYNEQFF. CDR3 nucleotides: TGTGCCAGCGTCGTGGGGGGGGCGCGGGGATACAATGAGCAGTTCTTC.